These 15 T cell receptor beta chains originate from one sample sequenced in a study of identifying expanded T cells in peripheral blood. The table came from immunoSEQ multiplex PCR; TCRdb's copy has only in-frame clones and leaves some out. The sample lists 91,000 or so clones, about nine tenths occurring once. Sequencing was done on a sample of blood. These receptors came from a person between 18 and 70 years old in good health.

The V call is TRBV28, the J call TRBJ2-1, with a tentative D call TRBD2 (6 bases). Trimming stripped 5 bases from V and 5 bases from J, with 19 bases between. Germline values: CDR1 MDHEN, CDR2 SYDVKM. The CDR3 length is 16 residues. CDR3 nucleotides: TGTGCCAGCAGTCCCCTCAGCGGACTATTCAACAATGAGCAGTTCTTC. Amino acid sequence: CASSPLSGLFNNEQFF.

The V call is TRBV20-1, the J call TRBJ2-7, with D maybe TRBD2 (6 bases). Looked up from germline, CDR1 is DFQATT and CDR2 is SNEGSKA (reference sequence). This CDR3 has 11 amino acids. Trimming left V 6 bases short and J 4 bases short, with 10 bases between. This chain's CDR3 is CSAFSGYEQYF. CDR3 nucleotide sequence: TGCAGTGCCTTCAGCGGGTACGAGCAGTACTTC.

The chain employs TRBV29-1 and TRBJ2-4; D is possibly TRBD1 or TRBD2 (5 bases each). In germline, CDR1 is SQVTM, CDR2 ANQGSEA. The length of the CDR3 is 13 residues. V was pared by 5 bases and J by 5 bases, with 13 bases between. The CDR3 nucleotides read TGCAGCGTTTCGAGGGGCGCAGAAAACATTCAGTACTTC. This gives the protein CSVSRGAENIQYF. The full variable domain, in which reference TRBV29-1 and TRBJ2-4 provide the parts outside the CDR3, is SAVISQKPSRDICQRGTSLTIQCQVDSQVTMMFWYRQQPGQSLTLIATANQGSEATYESGFVIDKFPISRPNLTFSTLTVSNMSPEDSSIYLCSVSRGAENIQYFGAGTRLSVL.

The chain is built from TRBV6-1 and TRBJ1-1; D is ambiguous. The germline V gene has CDR1 MNHNS and CDR2 SASEGT. The germline V and J ends were trimmed by 1 base and 2 bases, with 11 bases remaining between them. This CDR3 comprises 15 residues. CDR3 sequence: CASSEVPETNTEAFF. In DNA, the CDR3 is TGTGCCAGCAGTGAAGTCCCAGAGACCAACACTGAAGCTTTCTTT.

The V and J genes are TRBV28 and TRBJ1-1; D remains ambiguous. Trimming pared 6 bases from V and 11 bases from J, leaving 13 bases between. Germline V gene data show CDR1 as MDHEN and CDR2 as SYDVKM. The CDR3 sequence is 11 residues long. For the CDR3, the DNA is TGTGCCAGCAGCAGAGGACTGGGGGCTTTCTTT. Its protein product is CASSRGLGAFF.

This rearrangement joins TRBV18 to TRBJ2-3; 7 nucleotides align to TRBD1. The V gene end was trimmed by 4 bases and the J gene end by 6 bases; junction bases not matched to a gene: 10. The germline V gene encodes CDR1 KGHSH and CDR2 LQKENI. The CDR3 is 15 amino acids. The CDR3 DNA follows: TGTGCCAGCTCACGGTTGACAGGGTTTACGGATACGCAGTATTTT. Protein product: CASSRLTGFTDTQYF.

The rearrangement joins TRBV6-5 to TRBJ1-4, with 7 bases lining up with TRBD1. CDR1 is MNHEY and CDR2 is SVGAGI in the germline V gene. The CDR3 totals 14 residues. The ends lost 6 bases at V and 7 bases at J; junction bases unmatched: 8. CDR3 sequence: CASSNTGAGEKLFF. DNA of the CDR3: TGTGCCAGCAGCAATACAGGGGCGGGTGAAAAACTGTTTTTT.

J is TRBJ1-5 and V is TRBV27; no clear D gene. The CDR3 sequence is 15 residues long. CDR1 and CDR2 from the germline V gene are MNHEY and SMNVEV (reference sequence). Trimming took off 8 bases at V and 10 bases at J, with 24 bases between the two ends. The CDR3 protein is CASSTSAGIISPQHF. CDR3 bases: TGTGCCAGCTCTACTTCGGCGGGGATAATCAGCCCCCAGCATTTT.

V is TRBV10-3 and J is TRBJ2-2; possibly TRBD1 for D (5 bases). Trimming shortened V by 0 bases and J by 4 bases, and 6 bases separated the two germline ends. The CDR3 is 14 amino acids. The germline gives CDR1 ENHRY, CDR2 SYGVKD. Written as DNA, the CDR3 is TGTGCCATCAGTGAGTCGGACACCACCGGGGAGCTGTTTTTT. This gives the protein CAISESDTTGELFF.

The chain couples TRBV4-1 to TRBJ2-3; the match to TRBD1 covers 7 bases. The CDR3 is made up of 16 amino acids. CDR1 is MGHRA, CDR2 YSYEKL, per germline. The trim removed 4 bases at V and 2 bases at J, leaving 9 bases unmatched. CDR3 region: CASSLGTEQSTDTQYF. DNA of the CDR3: TGCGCCAGCAGCCTCGGGACAGAACAATCCACAGATACGCAGTATTTT.

The V and J genes are TRBV5-6 and TRBJ2-3; no definite D call. V was shortened by 3 bases and J by 2 bases, with 16 bases between the two germline ends. The CDR3 has 16 amino acids. From germline, CDR1 is SGHDT and CDR2 YYEEEE. CDR3 nucleotide sequence: TGTGCCAGCAGCTGGTCTCTAGGTAGGGACACAGATACGCAGTATTTT. This encodes CASSWSLGRDTDTQYF. Full variable domain (rest looked up from reference TRBV5-6 and TRBJ2-3): DAGVTQSPTHLIKTRGQQVTLRCSPKSGHDTVSWYQQALGQGPQFIFQYYEEEERQRGNFPDRFSGHQFPNYSSELNVNALLLGDSALYLCASSWSLGRDTDTQYFGPGTRLTVL.

The chain has TRBV6-5 and TRBJ2-3, with TRBD1 as a possible D gene (6 bases). CDR3 length: 13 amino acids. The germline CDR1 and CDR2 sequences are MNHEY and SVGAGI. Trimming removed 5 bases from V and 2 bases from J, with 8 bases in between. The CDR3 sequence is CASSTGITDTQYF. The CDR3 DNA is TGTGCCAGCAGTACAGGGATCACAGATACGCAGTATTTT.

This chain links TRBV20-1 with TRBJ1-1; D is unclear. V was clipped by 3 bases and J by 1 base, with 3 bases between them. Germline V CDR1 and CDR2: DFQATT, SNEGSKA (reference sequence). The CDR3 contains 11 residues. The CDR3 DNA sequence: TGCAGTGCTAGGGAGAACACTGAAGCTTTCTTT. This encodes CSARENTEAFF.

The chain combines TRBV2 with TRBJ2-3, with TRBD2 identical over 8 bases. The CDR3 has 13 amino acids. CDR1 and CDR2 from the germline V gene are SNHLY and FYNNEI. V lost 6 bases and J lost 4; bases outside the gene matches: 3. CDR3 amino acids: CASRGLVADTQYF. As DNA, the CDR3 is TGTGCCAGCAGGGGACTAGTCGCAGATACGCAGTATTTT.

CDR3 region: CASSEGQEQETQYF. DNA for the CDR3: TGTGCCAGCAGTGAAGGACAGGAACAAGAGACCCAGTACTTC. The chain carries TRBV6-1 and TRBJ2-5; perhaps TRBD1 as D (6 bases). The CDR3 contains 14 residues. Germline CDR1 and CDR2: MNHNS and SASEGT. The V and J ends lost 1 base and 2 bases respectively, with 8 bases between them.